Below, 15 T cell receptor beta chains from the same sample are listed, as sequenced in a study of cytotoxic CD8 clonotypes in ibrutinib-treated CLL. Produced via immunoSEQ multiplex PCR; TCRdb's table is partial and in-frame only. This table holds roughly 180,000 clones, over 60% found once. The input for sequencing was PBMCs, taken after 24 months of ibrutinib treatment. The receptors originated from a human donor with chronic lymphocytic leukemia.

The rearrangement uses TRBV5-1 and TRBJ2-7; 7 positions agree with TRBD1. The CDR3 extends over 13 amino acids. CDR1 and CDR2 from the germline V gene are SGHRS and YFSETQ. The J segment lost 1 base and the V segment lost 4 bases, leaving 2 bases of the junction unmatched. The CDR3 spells CASSGQVSYEQYF. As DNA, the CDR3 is TGCGCCAGCAGCGGACAGGTTTCCTACGAGCAGTACTTC.

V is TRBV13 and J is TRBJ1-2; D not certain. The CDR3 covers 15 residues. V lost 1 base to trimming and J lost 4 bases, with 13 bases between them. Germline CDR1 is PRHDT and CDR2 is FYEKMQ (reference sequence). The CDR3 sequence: CASSLVGAGTYGYTF. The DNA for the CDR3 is TGTGCCAGCAGCTTAGTCGGTGCAGGAACCTATGGCTACACCTTC.

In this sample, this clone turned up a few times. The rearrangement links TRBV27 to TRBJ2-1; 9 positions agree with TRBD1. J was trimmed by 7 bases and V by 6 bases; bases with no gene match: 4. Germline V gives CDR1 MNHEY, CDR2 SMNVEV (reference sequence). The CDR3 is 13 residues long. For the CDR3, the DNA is TGTGCCAGCAGAAGACAGGGGGGGAATGAGCAGTTCTTC. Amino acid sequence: CASRRQGGNEQFF.

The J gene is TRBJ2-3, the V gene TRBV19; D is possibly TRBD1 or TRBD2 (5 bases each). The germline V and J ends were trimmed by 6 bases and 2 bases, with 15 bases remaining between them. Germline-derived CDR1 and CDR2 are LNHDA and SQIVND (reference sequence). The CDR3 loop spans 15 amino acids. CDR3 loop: CASSSTGGNTDTQYF. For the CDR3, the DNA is TGTGCCAGTAGCTCCACAGGAGGTAACACAGATACGCAGTATTTT.

CDR3 sequence reads: CSVVFGRDLRYSYEQYF. CDR3 in DNA: TGCAGCGTTGTTTTCGGGAGGGATCTCAGATACTCCTACGAGCAGTACTTC. The V gene is TRBV29-1, the J gene TRBJ2-7; 8 bases align to TRBD2. Trimming removed 4 bases from V and 0 bases from J; junction bases left unmatched: 14. The CDR3 runs 17 residues. Germline loops: CDR1 SQVTM, CDR2 ANQGSEA.

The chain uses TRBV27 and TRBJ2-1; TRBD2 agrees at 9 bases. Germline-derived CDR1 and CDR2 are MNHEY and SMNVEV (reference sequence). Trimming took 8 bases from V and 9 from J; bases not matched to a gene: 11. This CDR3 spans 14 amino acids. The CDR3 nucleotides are TGTGCCAGCGGATCCGGGACTAGCAGCCTTGAGCAGTTCTTC. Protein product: CASGSGTSSLEQFF.

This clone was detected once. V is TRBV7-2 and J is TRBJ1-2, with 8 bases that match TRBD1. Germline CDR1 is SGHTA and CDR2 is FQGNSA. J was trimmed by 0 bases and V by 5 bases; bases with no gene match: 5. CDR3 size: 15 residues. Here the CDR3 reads CASSPRDRTNYGYTF. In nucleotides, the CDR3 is TGTGCCAGCAGCCCCCGGGACAGGACTAACTATGGCTACACCTTC.

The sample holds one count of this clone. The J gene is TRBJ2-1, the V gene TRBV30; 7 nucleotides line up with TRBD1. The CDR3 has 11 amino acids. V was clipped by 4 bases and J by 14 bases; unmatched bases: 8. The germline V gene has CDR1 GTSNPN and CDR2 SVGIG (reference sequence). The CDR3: CAWTVGQHKFF. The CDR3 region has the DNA TGTGCCTGGACTGTGGGACAGCACAAGTTCTTC. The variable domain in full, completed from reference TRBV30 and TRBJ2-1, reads SQTIHQWPATLVQPVGSPLSLECTVEGTSNPNLYWYRQAAGRGLQLLFYSVGIGQISSEVPQNLSASRPQDRQFILSSKKLLLSDSGFYLCAWTVGQHKFFGPGTRLTVL.

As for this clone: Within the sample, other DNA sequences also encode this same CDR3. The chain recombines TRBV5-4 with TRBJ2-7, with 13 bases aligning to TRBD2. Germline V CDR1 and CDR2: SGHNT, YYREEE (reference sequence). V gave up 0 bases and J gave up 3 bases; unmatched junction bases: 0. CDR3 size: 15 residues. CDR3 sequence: CASSLGTSGSYEQYF. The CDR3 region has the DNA TGTGCCAGCAGCTTGGGGACTAGCGGGAGCTACGAGCAGTACTTC.

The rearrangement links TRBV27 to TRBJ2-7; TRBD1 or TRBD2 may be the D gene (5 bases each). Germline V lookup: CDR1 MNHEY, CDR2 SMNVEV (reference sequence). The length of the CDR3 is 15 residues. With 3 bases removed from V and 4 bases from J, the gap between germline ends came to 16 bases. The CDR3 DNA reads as TGTGCCAGCAGTTTGGCAGGGAGCGGATGGTACGAGCAGTACTTC. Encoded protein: CASSLAGSGWYEQYF.

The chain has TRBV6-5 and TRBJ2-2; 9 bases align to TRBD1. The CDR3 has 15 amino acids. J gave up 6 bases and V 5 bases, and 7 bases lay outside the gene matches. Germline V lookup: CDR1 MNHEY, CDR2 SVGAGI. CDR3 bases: TGTGCCAGCAGTACGGGACAGGGATTCGCCGGGGAGCTGTTTTTT. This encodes CASSTGQGFAGELFF.

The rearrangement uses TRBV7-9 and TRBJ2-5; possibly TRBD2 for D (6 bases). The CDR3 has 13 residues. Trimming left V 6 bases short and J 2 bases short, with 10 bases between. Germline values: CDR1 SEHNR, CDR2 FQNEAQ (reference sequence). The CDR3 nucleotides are TGTGCCAGCAGGGCAAGCGGGCAAGAGACCCAGTACTTC. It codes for CASRASGQETQYF.

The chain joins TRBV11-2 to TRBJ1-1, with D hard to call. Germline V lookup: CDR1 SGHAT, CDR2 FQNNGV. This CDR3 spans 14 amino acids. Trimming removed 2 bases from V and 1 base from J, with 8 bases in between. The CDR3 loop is CASSLYRGNTEAFF. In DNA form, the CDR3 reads TGTGCCAGCAGCTTATATCGGGGGAACACTGAAGCTTTCTTT. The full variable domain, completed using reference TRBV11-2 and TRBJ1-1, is EAGVAQSPRYKIIEKRQSVAFWCNPISGHATLYWYQQILGQGPKLLIQFQNNGVVDDSQLPKDRFSAERLKGVDSTLKIQPAKLEDSAVYLCASSLYRGNTEAFFGQGTRLTVV.

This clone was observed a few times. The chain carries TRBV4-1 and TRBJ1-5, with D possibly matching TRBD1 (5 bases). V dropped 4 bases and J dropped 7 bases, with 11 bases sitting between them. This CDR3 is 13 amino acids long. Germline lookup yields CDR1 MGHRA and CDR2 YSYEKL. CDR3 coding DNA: TGCGCCAGCAGCCCCGGCAGGGAACAGCCCCAGCATTTT. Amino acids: CASSPGREQPQHF.

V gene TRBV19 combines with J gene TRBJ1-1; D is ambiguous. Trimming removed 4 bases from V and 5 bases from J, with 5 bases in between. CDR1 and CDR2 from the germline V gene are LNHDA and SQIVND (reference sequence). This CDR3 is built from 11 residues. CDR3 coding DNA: TGTGCCAGTAGTAGGATAACTGAAGCTTTCTTT. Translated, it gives CASSRITEAFF.